Listed below are T cell receptor beta chains from one sample, sequenced in a study of Graves' ophthalmopathy and Graves' hyperthyroidism. MiXCR, applied by TCRdb to the multiplex PCR reads, yields one record per CDR3 protein. This sample has some 360,000 distinct CDR3 sequences, with about a sixth found just once. Specimen: peripheral blood. Receptor source: an adult woman with stable Graves' hyperthyroidism. Both conserved end residues are part of each CDR3. A D gene is named only where the DNA matches it firmly. Size is omitted from some rows. Given values are once, few, many or a class for expanded clones.

>TRBV9|TRBJ2-5|TRBD2|many
CASSAGSLAGGEETQYF
TGTGCCAGCAGCGCCGGTTCTCTAGCGGGAGGCGAAGAGACCCAGTACTTC
>TRBV6-5|TRBJ2-7|NA|many
CASRGSVGSYEQYF
TGTGCCAGCAGGGGGTCAGTAGGATCCTACGAGCAGTACTTC
>TRBV6-2/TRBV6-3|TRBJ1-2|NA|NA
CASKRDDTLYGYTF
TGTGCCAGCAAACGGGACGACACCCTCTATGGCTACACCTTC
>TRBV3-1|TRBJ2-5|NA|many
CASSHPRERETQYF
TGTGCCAGCAGCCACCCCCGGGAGAGGGAGACCCAGTACTTC
>TRBV30|TRBJ2-7|TRBD1|many
CAWDRDHYEQYF
TGTGCCTGGGACAGGGATCACTACGAGCAGTACTTC
>TRBV5-4|TRBJ1-2|NA|many
CASSLSAASLYGYTF
TGTGCCAGCAGCTTGTCCGCCGCCAGCCTCTATGGCTACACCTTC
>TRBV28|TRBJ2-7|NA|NA
CASSLWDFFSYEQYF
TGTGCCAGCAGTTTATGGGACTTTTTTTCCTACGAGCAGTACTTC
>TRBV27|TRBJ2-7|TRBD1|many
CASSFLDRAQGEQYF
TGTGCCAGCAGTTTTTTGGACAGGGCTCAGGGCGAGCAGTACTTC
>TRBV7-3|TRBJ1-1|NA|NA
CASSFTVDTEAFF
TGTGCCAGCAGCTTTACAGTGGACACTGAAGCTTTCTTT
>TRBV12-3/TRBV12-4|TRBJ2-7|TRBD2|many
CATGRGRGEQYF
TGTGCTACCGGGAGGGGCCGCGGCGAGCAGTACTTC
>TRBV6-1|TRBJ1-5|NA|many
CASSDNGSPVQPQHF
TGTGCCAGCAGCGACAATGGGAGTCCCGTACAGCCCCAGCATTTT
>TRBV20-1|TRBJ1-6|NA|NA
CSANRDYNSPLHF
TGCAGTGCTAATCGGGACTATAATTCACCCCTCCACTTT
>TRBV28|TRBJ2-6|NA|many
CASSHLSGANVLTF
TGTGCCAGCAGTCACCTCTCTGGGGCCAACGTCCTGACTTTC
>TRBV4-1|TRBJ2-3|TRBD2|NA
CASSQAWRGGPNTDTQYF
TGCGCCAGCAGCCAAGCCTGGCGCGGGGGACCGAACACAGATACGCAGTATTTT
>TRBV12-3/TRBV12-4|TRBJ2-5|TRBD2|many
CASRPTSLGETQYF
TGTGCCAGCAGGCCGACTAGCCTGGGCGAGACCCAGTACTTC
>TRBV6-2/TRBV6-3|TRBJ1-5|NA|many
CASSYSRGDQPQHF
TGTGCCAGCAGTTACTCGCGGGGGGATCAGCCCCAGCATTTT
>TRBV28|TRBJ2-7|NA|many
CASSPLAWSYEQYF
TGTGCCAGCAGTCCTCTAGCGTGGTCCTACGAGCAGTACTTC
>TRBV27|TRBJ2-5|TRBD2|many
CASPIRACGRQETQYF
TGTGCCAGCCCCATACGCGCATGCGGGAGACAAGAGACCCAGTACTTC
>TRBV15|TRBJ1-5|TRBD1|few
CATSRGDRGNQPQHF
TGTGCCACCAGCAGGGGTGACAGGGGCAATCAGCCCCAGCATTTT
>TRBV5-1|TRBJ1-5|NA|many
CASSEYSNQPQHF
TGCGCCAGCAGCGAATATAGCAATCAGCCCCAGCATTTT
>TRBV20-1|TRBJ2-7|TRBD2|many
CSASGRDRYEQYF
TGCAGTGCTAGCGGGAGGGATCGCTACGAGCAGTACTTC
>TRBV20-1|TRBJ2-7|NA|many
CSAAPGRGVYEQYF
TGCAGTGCTGCGCCCGGCAGGGGGGTGTACGAGCAGTACTTC
>TRBV29-1|TRBJ2-7|NA|many
CSVEVAMYEQYF
TGCAGCGTTGAAGTGGCCATGTACGAGCAGTACTTC
>TRBV7-9|TRBJ1-1|NA|few
CASSLGGELNTEAFF
TGTGCCAGCAGCTTAGGAGGGGAATTGAACACTGAAGCTTTCTTT
>TRBV20-1|TRBJ2-3|TRBD2|NA
CSAREASGRSDTQYF
TGCAGTGCTAGGGAAGCTAGCGGGAGGTCAGATACGCAGTATTTT
>TRBV27|TRBJ2-7|NA|many
CASSPRWGLHYEQYF
TGTGCCAGCAGTCCGAGATGGGGGCTCCATTACGAGCAGTACTTC
>TRBV5-4|TRBJ2-5|TRBD1|NA
CASSETGQGTSETQYF
TGTGCCAGCAGCGAAACAGGACAGGGTACCTCAGAGACCCAGTACTTC
>TRBV5-1|TRBJ2-5|TRBD2|many
CASSSGRRETQYF
TGCGCCAGCAGTAGCGGGAGGAGGGAGACCCAGTACTTC
>TRBV7-8|TRBJ2-7|TRBD2|many
CASSLWPTSGSLYEQYF
TGTGCCAGCAGCTTATGGCCGACTAGCGGGAGCTTGTACGAGCAGTACTTC
>TRBV5-1|TRBJ2-7|TRBD1|NA
CASTGQGAILEQYF
TGCGCCAGCACGGGACAGGGGGCTATTTTGGAGCAGTACTTC
>TRBV6-1|TRBJ1-1|TRBD1|NA
CASSWNRGGTEAFF
TGTGCCAGCAGCTGGAACAGGGGGGGGACTGAAGCTTTCTTT
>TRBV4-1|TRBJ2-4|TRBD2|few
CASSQGPAGLAGGFYF
TGCGCCAGCAGCCAAGGACCGGCAGGGCTAGCGGGAGGTTTTTACTTC
>TRBV11-1|TRBJ2-5|NA|many
CASSSRVTRETQYF
TGTGCCAGCAGCTCCAGGGTGACGCGAGAGACCCAGTACTTC
>TRBV7-8|TRBJ2-5|TRBD2|many
CASSSPAGRAQETQYF
TGTGCCAGCAGCTCCCCAGCCGGGAGGGCTCAAGAGACCCAGTACTTC
>TRBV24-1|TRBJ1-5|NA|many
CATSDLRRVPNQPQHF
TGTGCCACCAGTGATTTGCGGAGGGTTCCGAATCAGCCCCAGCATTTT
>TRBV5-1|TRBJ1-1|NA|many
CASSFNGVAEAFF
TGCGCCAGCAGCTTTAACGGCGTAGCTGAAGCTTTCTTT
>TRBV20-1|TRBJ1-1|TRBD1|few
CSATEQGAQPEAFF
TGCAGTGCTACTGAACAGGGGGCGCAGCCTGAAGCTTTCTTT
>TRBV6-1|TRBJ1-1|NA|NA
CASSTGTENTEAFF
TGTGCCAGCAGTACCGGGACGGAGAACACTGAAGCTTTCTTT
>TRBV20-1|TRBJ2-5|TRBD1|many
CSADRDANQETQYF
TGCAGTGCAGACAGGGATGCGAACCAAGAGACCCAGTACTTC
>TRBV4-1|TRBJ1-6|TRBD1|many
CASSQVLLRDRGSPLHF
TGCGCCAGCAGCCAAGTCCTCCTCAGGGACAGGGGATCACCCCTCCACTTT
>TRBV27|TRBJ2-7|TRBD1|many
CASSLRGLLTYEQYF
TGTGCCAGCAGTCTTAGGGGGCTTCTCACCTACGAGCAGTACTTC
>TRBV7-2|TRBJ1-1|NA|NA
CASTAYRLPRAFF
TGTGCCAGCACAGCGTACAGGTTGCCTAGAGCTTTCTTT
>TRBV20-1|TRBJ2-5|TRBD2|NA
CSARARARLAGVGETQYF
TGCAGTGCTAGAGCTCGTGCCCGACTAGCGGGAGTGGGGGAGACCCAGTACTTC
>TRBV29-1|TRBJ2-7|TRBD1|many
CSAMDRGGEQYF
TGCAGCGCCATGGACAGGGGCGGCGAGCAGTACTTC
>TRBV5-1|TRBJ2-4|NA|few
CASSAEVNIKYF
TGCGCCAGCAGCGCCGAGGTGAACATTAAGTACTTC
>TRBV11-2|TRBJ2-5|NA|many
CASSHLQETQYF
TGTGCCAGCAGCCATCTCCAAGAGACCCAGTACTTC
>TRBV7-8|TRBJ2-6|NA|many
CASSLGRSSGANVLTF
TGTGCCAGCAGCTTAGGTCGGAGCTCTGGGGCCAACGTCCTGACTTTC